The rows below give T cell receptor beta chains drawn from one sample of a study of blood T cell repertoires in COVID-19. TCRdb's copy holds only in-frame clones and misses some; the assay was immunoSEQ multiplex PCR. This table has about 240,000 clones, approximately 83% appearing once. The material sequenced was peripheral blood. These receptors all come from a woman of 80 years or more with acute or convalescent COVID-19. Each CDR3 is given without its conserved first and last residue. Clone size is stated in some rows and not others, as once, few, many or a class when expanded.

ASSLEASTQY,-,TRBV11-2,TRBJ2-3
ASSTTSGGRAEQF,-,TRBV19,TRBJ2-1
ASSQPQLGGLNYGYT,-,TRBV14,TRBJ1-2
ASSPQGAGNQPQH,-,TRBV6-6,TRBJ1-5
ASSFGTEGQGQETQY,-,TRBV5-8,TRBJ2-5
ASSQDSNTEAF,-,TRBV7-9,TRBJ1-1
ASSSRNYEQY,many,TRBV28,TRBJ2-7
ASSLVGRADTEAF,few,TRBV7-8,TRBJ1-1
ASTNRGLNTEAF,-,TRBV2,TRBJ1-1
ASSTPKNTGELF,-,TRBV6-5,TRBJ2-2
ASSSTRDRGVSYEQY,-,TRBV7-9,TRBJ2-7
ASSEAGGGSNSPLH,-,TRBV2,TRBJ1-6
ASDPGLAEKWHTDTQY,-,TRBV6-4,TRBJ2-3
ASRITGQTNTEAF,-,TRBV25-1,TRBJ1-1
AISGQPTSGNTIY,-,TRBV10-3,TRBJ1-3
ATSTSGGPAKPQETQY,-,TRBV10-3,TRBJ2-5
ASSRGGTNTGELF,-,TRBV18,TRBJ2-2
ASSLEQGAAGTEAF,many,TRBV5-1,TRBJ1-1
ASSGRTVPWGIGNTIY,-,TRBV2,TRBJ1-3
ASSKTGGLRGYT,-,TRBV2,TRBJ1-2
SASPRARTGELF,-,TRBV29-1,TRBJ2-2
ASSQDRGGKLF,few,TRBV7-3,TRBJ1-4
ATSRGGTGVVYEQY,-,TRBV15,TRBJ2-7
ASHLAGAPADTQY,-,TRBV28,TRBJ2-3
ASRRTGAARLETQY,-,TRBV5-1,TRBJ2-5
ASSHAKKGSPLH,-,TRBV4-1,TRBJ1-6
ASSYSVIPGGPQH,-,TRBV6-5,TRBJ1-5
ASSLSGPNIQY,-,TRBV12-3/TRBV12-4,TRBJ2-4
ASSETRDTEAF,-,TRBV18,TRBJ1-1
ASSLVPGYT,-,TRBV11-2,TRBJ1-2
ASSEAQGGGYT,-,TRBV2,TRBJ1-2
ASSLSPLASSTDTQY,few,TRBV7-3,TRBJ2-3
ASSLDPGTNEKLF,-,TRBV5-1,TRBJ1-4
ASSSSLAGGLSYNEQF,-,TRBV13,TRBJ2-1
ASSEGGQGADEQY,-,TRBV10-2,TRBJ2-7
ASSVQGVNNSPLH,once,TRBV7-9,TRBJ1-6
SVETLAGGALF,-,TRBV29-1,TRBJ2-2
ASSLGINGYT,few,TRBV28,TRBJ1-2
ASSLPPGQGYTGELF,-,TRBV7-9,TRBJ2-2
AWSPLSLGPPLH,once,TRBV30,TRBJ1-6
ASSAGTGAQSSYEQY,-,TRBV7-9,TRBJ2-7
ASSVGTPGELF,-,TRBV9,TRBJ2-2
ASSLVRQGARGNQPQH,-,TRBV18,TRBJ1-5